Below are 20 T cell receptor beta chains sequenced from a single sample in a study of early T cells in non-severe SARS-CoV-2 infection. TCRdb itself ran the 5' RACE reads through MiXCR, one entry per CDR3 protein. This table holds tens of thousands of distinct CDR3 sequences, approximately 12% found once. Sequenced input: whole blood. These receptors came from an adult who was a healthcare worker with PCR-confirmed SARS-CoV-2 infection or an uninfected control (not recorded which).

Ten or more counts support this clonotype. This chain joins TRBV5-6 and TRBJ1-2, with unresolved D. The CDR3 consists of 13 residues. Germline V gene data show CDR1 as SGHDT and CDR2 as YYEEEE. V gave up 4 bases and J gave up 7 bases, with 14 bases separating them. This chain's CDR3 is CASSGRVYGGYTF. In nucleotides, the CDR3 is TGTGCCAGCAGCGGAAGGGTCTATGGTGGCTACACCTTC.

The chain couples TRBV19 to TRBJ2-5; D ambiguous. V lost 3 bases, J lost 1 base, and 12 bases lay in between. Germline CDR1 is LNHDA and CDR2 is SQIVND (reference sequence). CDR3 length: 15 amino acids. CDR3 residues: CASSIKAGLQETQYF. The CDR3 DNA is TGTGCCAGTAGTATTAAGGCAGGCCTCCAAGAGACCCAGTACTTC. The full variable domain, completed using reference TRBV19 and TRBJ2-5, is DGGITQSPKYLFRKEGQNVTLSCEQNLNHDAMYWYRQDPGQGLRLIYYSQIVNDFQKGDIAEGYSVSREKKESFPLTVTSAQKNPTAFYLCASSIKAGLQETQYFGPGTRLLVL.

The rearrangement uses TRBV11-2 and TRBJ1-1; 8 bases are shared with TRBD1. The V and J ends lost 5 bases and 3 bases, in that order; junction bases with no gene match: 8. Germline V gene data show CDR1 as SGHAT and CDR2 as FQNNGV. The CDR3 has 15 amino acids. This CDR3 is CASSLQGVLDTEAFF. DNA for the CDR3: TGTGCCAGCAGCCTACAGGGGGTTTTGGACACTGAAGCTTTCTTT.

This clonotype was recorded many times. V gene TRBV19 combines with J gene TRBJ1-5; D is unresolved. With 6 bases removed from V and 2 bases from J, the gap between germline ends came to 11 bases. Germline V CDR1 and CDR2: LNHDA, SQIVND (reference sequence). This CDR3 is 14 amino acids long. The CDR3 nucleotides read TGTGCCAGTAGGCCTCCCAGCGGCAATCAGCCCCAGCATTTT. It yields the protein CASRPPSGNQPQHF.

This clonotype was counted ten times or more. The chain links TRBV6-6 to TRBJ1-1; no reliable D call. This CDR3 contains 15 residues. The V end lost 4 bases, the J end lost 4 bases, and 16 bases lay between the germline ends. Per the germline V gene, CDR1 is MNHNY and CDR2 is SVGAGI (reference sequence). The CDR3 region is CASSLRRVEGTEAFF. The DNA for the CDR3 is TGTGCCAGCAGTTTACGGCGGGTAGAGGGCACTGAAGCTTTCTTT.

The chain employs TRBV5-4 and TRBJ2-2; D is undetermined. V was pared by 0 bases and J by 4 bases, with 7 bases between. Germline CDR1 SGHNT, CDR2 YYREEE (reference sequence). The CDR3 has 14 residues. In nucleotides, the CDR3 is TGTGCCAGCAGCTTGGACACAACCACCGGGGAGCTGTTTTTT. Its protein is CASSLDTTTGELFF.

The V call is TRBV7-9, the J call TRBJ1-2; D ambiguous. With 0 bases removed from V and 8 bases from J, the gap between germline ends came to 7 bases. In germline, CDR1 is SEHNR, CDR2 FQNEAQ (reference sequence). There are 12 residues in the CDR3. The CDR3 DNA is TGTGCCAGCAGCTTAGCAGGGCAAGGCTACACCTTC. It specifies CASSLAGQGYTF. The variable domain in full, completed from reference TRBV7-9 and TRBJ1-2, reads DTGVSQNPRHKITKRGQNVTFRCDPISEHNRLYWYRQTLGQGPEFLTYFQNEAQLEKSRLLSDRFSAERPKGSFSTLEIQRTEQGDSAMYLCASSLAGQGYTFGSGTRLTVV.

V gene TRBV6-2 or TRBV6-3 combines with J gene TRBJ2-7, with 9 bases lining up with TRBD2. V dropped 8 bases and J dropped 4; count of bases not matched to a gene: 6. The CDR3 runs to 13 residues. Germline lookup yields CDR1 MNHEY and CDR2 SVGEGT. CDR3 region: CASVAGERYEQYF. The DNA of the CDR3 is TGTGCCAGCGTAGCGGGAGAGAGGTACGAGCAGTACTTC.

This clonotype appeared a few times. The V gene is TRBV18, the J gene TRBJ2-1; D is unresolved. With 3 bases removed from V and 4 bases from J, the gap between germline ends came to 7 bases. The germline V gene encodes CDR1 KGHSH and CDR2 LQKENI. CDR3 length equals 13 residues. Written as DNA, the CDR3 is TGTGCCAGCTCACCGGGCCTATACAATGAGCAGTTCTTC. Its translation is CASSPGLYNEQFF.

In its sample, this clonotype was seen many times. The chain links TRBV29-1 to TRBJ2-4, with no clear D. V was cut by 8 bases and J by 6 bases, with 11 bases left in between. The CDR3 sequence is 11 residues long. Germline lookup yields CDR1 SQVTM and CDR2 ANQGSEA. CDR3 bases: TGCAGCTCCAGGTCGGGAAACATTCAGTACTTC. Its translation is CSSRSGNIQYF.

This clonotype was found many times. This sequence joins TRBV29-1 and TRBJ2-7; 9 bases are shared with TRBD1. Trimming took 6 bases from V and 7 from J; bases not matched to a gene: 13. Looked up from germline, CDR1 is SQVTM and CDR2 is ANQGSEA. The CDR3 extends over 14 amino acids. The CDR3 is CSVFQRDRDREQYF. CDR3 nucleotides: TGCAGCGTCTTCCAACGGGACAGGGATCGGGAGCAGTACTTC.

V is TRBV12-3 or TRBV12-4 and J is TRBJ2-1; D unclear. Trimming pared 3 bases from V and 15 bases from J, leaving 3 bases between. CDR3 size: 8 residues. CDR3 coding DNA: TGTGCCAGCAGTTTGGCGTTCTTC. Its protein product is CASSLAFF.

V and J are TRBV7-2 and TRBJ2-3, with 9 bases that match TRBD2. The CDR3 is made up of 14 amino acids. Germline CDR1 SGHTA, CDR2 FQGNSA. Losses at the gene ends were 6 bases for V and 10 bases for J; bases not matched to a gene: 11. The CDR3 DNA follows: TGTGCCAGCAGGGAAGCGGGAGGTCTCTCCTCGCAGTATTTT. As protein: CASREAGGLSSQYF.

The genes are TRBV29-1 and TRBJ2-3; 13 bases line up with TRBD2. Germline V gives CDR1 SQVTM, CDR2 ANQGSEA. J was trimmed by 4 bases and V by 4 bases; bases with no gene match: 8. There are 16 residues in the CDR3. The CDR3 sequence: CSVVNLGLAGSDTQYF. The CDR3 coding sequence is TGCAGCGTTGTTAATCTGGGACTAGCGGGATCAGATACGCAGTATTTT.

At least ten counts were recorded for this clonotype. The rearrangement joins TRBV12-3 or TRBV12-4 to TRBJ2-3, with 8 nucleotides matching TRBD2. This CDR3 is built from 14 residues. The trim removed 4 bases at V and 4 bases at J, leaving 4 bases unmatched. The CDR3 region has the DNA TGTGCCAGCAGTTCCAGCGGGGGCGCAGATACGCAGTATTTT. Its translation is CASSSSGGADTQYF.

This clonotype was counted at least ten times. V and J are TRBV20-1 and TRBJ2-1; D gene unclear. The CDR3 extends over 15 amino acids. The germline V and J ends were trimmed by 4 bases and 0 bases, with 13 bases remaining between them. Germline V CDR1 and CDR2: DFQATT, SNEGSKA (reference sequence). This CDR3 reads CSANAIPSSYNEQFF. Written as DNA, the CDR3 is TGCAGTGCTAATGCCATACCCAGCTCCTACAATGAGCAGTTCTTC.

This clonotype was seen repeatedly, ten times or more. The chain links TRBV12-3 or TRBV12-4 to TRBJ2-7; either TRBD1 or TRBD2 may supply D (5 bases each). Trimming pared 4 bases from V and 3 bases from J, leaving 13 bases between. This CDR3 region has 14 residues. CDR3 protein: CASSSRGRGYEQYF. The CDR3 nucleotides are TGTGCCAGCAGTTCTAGGGGTCGGGGCTACGAGCAGTACTTC.

This rearrangement joins TRBV10-2 to TRBJ2-2; 14 bases match TRBD2. V was clipped by 0 bases and J by 5 bases; unmatched bases: 2. Germline V gene data show CDR1 as WSHSY and CDR2 as SAAADI. This CDR3 spans 17 amino acids. The CDR3 region has the DNA TGCGCCAGCAGTGAGTCGGGACTAGCGGGAGTTACCGGGGAGCTGTTTTTT. Translating it yields CASSESGLAGVTGELFF.

There are many counts of this clonotype. This chain connects TRBV5-1 to TRBJ2-6, with D maybe TRBD1 (5 bases). The CDR3 spans 15 residues. Germline V gene sequence: CDR1 SGHRS, CDR2 YFSETQ. V lost 4 bases and J lost 0, with 8 bases in between. The CDR3 nucleotides read TGCGCCAGCAGCCAAGGACACTCTGGGGCCAACGTCCTGACTTTC. Its translation: CASSQGHSGANVLTF.

The chain carries TRBV20-1 and TRBJ2-3, with D possibly being TRBD1 (5 bases). V was cut by 6 bases and J by 5 bases, with 15 bases left in between. The CDR3 spans 13 residues. Per the germline V gene, CDR1 is DFQATT and CDR2 is SNEGSKA (reference sequence). The CDR3: CSAGHQRGDTQYF. Here the CDR3 DNA reads TGCAGTGCAGGACATCAACGTGGAGATACGCAGTATTTT.